The rows below give T cell receptor beta chains drawn from one sample of a study of blood T cell repertoires in COVID-19. Method: immunoSEQ multiplex PCR; TCRdb's copy keeps in-frame clones and lacks some. There are around 220,000 clones in the sample; 90% occur only once, and less than 15% lies in the top ten. Sequencing was performed on PBMCs or T cells enriched from blood (not recorded which). The receptors come from a man aged 30-40 years who had been exposed to COVID-19. Both conserved end residues are part of each CDR3.

v_gene	j_gene	CDR3aa
TRBV6-5	TRBJ1-2	CASRRTGGNYGYTF
TRBV2	TRBJ2-2	CASSERYWTNTAGELFF
TRBV5-1	TRBJ1-4	CASSALPGQGNEKLFF
TRBV9	TRBJ1-2	CASSVGAGDRGYGYTF
TRBV10-3	TRBJ2-5	CAISENRGGRETQYF
TRBV30	TRBJ1-2	CAWTTSPTGYGYTF
TRBV7-2	TRBJ1-1	CASSLASTEAFF
TRBV18	TRBJ1-4	CASSPSQGAAYNEKLFF
TRBV6-5	TRBJ2-7	CATRGAQALVEQYF
TRBV5-1	TRBJ1-2	CASNVLGLEDGYTF
TRBV7-2	TRBJ1-6	CASGHRGGNSPLHF
TRBV30	TRBJ1-2	CAWSLTGNYGYTF
TRBV9	TRBJ1-5	CASSVSGDHQPQHF
TRBV21-1	TRBJ2-3	CASSKRGLAGGLVDTDTQYF
TRBV9	TRBJ2-2	CASSVAPSGVTGELFF
TRBV7-3	TRBJ2-5	CASSLGTSGVRETQYF
TRBV11-3	TRBJ2-7	CASSPRGGSSGALYEQYF
TRBV6-2/TRBV6-3	TRBJ2-7	CASSTHRGGYEQYF
TRBV6-2/TRBV6-3	TRBJ2-7	CASSLGQDVYEQYF
TRBV5-1	TRBJ1-6	CASRFDRYSPLHF
TRBV9	TRBJ2-7	CASSPRDSEWSEQYF
TRBV27	TRBJ1-5	CASSQWGGQGGNQPQHF
TRBV6-1	TRBJ1-5	CASSEESGSYSNQPQHF
TRBV29-1	TRBJ1-4	CSVDQGGSGEKLFF